Listed below are T cell receptor beta chains from one sample, sequenced in a study of T cell clones after liver transplantation. TCRdb's copy holds only in-frame clones and misses some; the assay was immunoSEQ multiplex PCR. The sample shows approximately 70,000 clones, 84% of them seen only once. The sequencing here drew on CD4+ T cells from blood, taken 48 months after liver transplant. The origin of the receptors is a human patient who received a liver transplant. Some T cells may be the graft donor's. The CDR3 runs from the conserved cysteine through the conserved F or W. Fields, in order: clone size, D gene, V gene, J gene, CDR3 protein, CDR3 DNA. D genes are given only for firm matches. Clone size, where shown, is once, few, many, or a class for clones that have expanded.

.	.	TRBV19	TRBJ2-3	CASSQGGSTQYF	TGTGCCAGTAGCCAGGGGGGTTCGACGCAGTATTTT
once	.	TRBV28	TRBJ1-2	CASSLQDVYGYTF	TGTGCCAGCAGTCTACAAGACGTCTATGGCTACACCTTC
.	.	TRBV5-6	TRBJ2-2	CASSLIRTEVTGELFF	TGTGCCAGCAGCTTGATTCGAACAGAAGTCACCGGGGAGCTGTTTTTT
.	.	TRBV6-1	TRBJ1-3	CASSISGNTIYF	TGTGCCAGCAGTATCTCTGGAAACACCATATATTTT
.	.	TRBV4-1	TRBJ1-6	CASSQDGGGTSPLHF	TGCGCCAGCAGCCAAGATGGGGGTGGTACTTCACCCCTCCACTTT
.	.	TRBV7-2	TRBJ2-4	CASSSLNIQYF	TGTGCCAGCAGCTCATTGAACATTCAGTACTTC
.	TRBD2	TRBV28	TRBJ2-5	CASSTLGSGDQETQYF	TGTGCCAGCAGTACCCTTGGGAGCGGGGATCAAGAGACCCAGTACTTC
.	TRBD2	TRBV19	TRBJ2-1	CASKGTSGPINEQFF	TGTGCCAGTAAGGGGACTAGCGGGCCCATCAATGAGCAGTTCTTC
.	.	TRBV4-2	TRBJ2-3	CASSQGPYADTQYF	TGTGCCAGCAGCCAAGGCCCCTACGCAGATACGCAGTATTTT
.	.	TRBV2	TRBJ1-3	CASARDSGNTIYF	TGTGCCTCAGCCAGGGACTCTGGAAACACCATATATTTT
.	.	TRBV5-1	TRBJ2-6	CASARAPSSGANVLTF	TGCGCCAGCGCCAGGGCTCCGAGCTCTGGGGCCAACGTCCTGACTTTC
.	.	TRBV19	TRBJ2-3	CASSISGAGYTDTQYF	TGTGCCAGTAGTATCAGCGGTGCAGGCTACACAGATACGCAGTATTTT
.	TRBD1	TRBV5-6	TRBJ1-2	CASSKGQGTLNYGYTF	TGTGCCAGCAGCAAGGGACAGGGGACCCTTAACTATGGCTACACCTTC
.	TRBD2	TRBV30	TRBJ2-3	CAWTSGATDTQYF	TGTGCCTGGACTAGCGGGGCCACAGATACGCAGTATTTT
.	.	TRBV7-2	TRBJ2-1	CASRSGAKQFF	TGTGCCAGCAGATCCGGGGCGAAGCAGTTCTTC
.	.	TRBV15	TRBJ1-5	CATSRGGKDQPQHF	TGTGCCACCAGCAGGGGCGGTAAGGATCAGCCCCAGCATTTT
once	.	TRBV6-1	TRBJ2-1	CASSELWASYNEQFF	TGTGCCAGCAGTGAATTGTGGGCCTCCTACAATGAGCAGTTCTTC
.	.	TRBV5-4	TRBJ2-3	CASSSTADTQYF	TGTGCCAGCAGCTCCACAGCAGATACGCAGTATTTT
.	TRBD2	TRBV11-3	TRBJ2-1	CASSPGTSGSNEQFF	TGTGCCAGCAGTCCCGGGACTAGCGGGAGTAATGAGCAGTTCTTC
.	.	TRBV18	TRBJ2-1	CASSPPPRTGKHEQFF	TGTGCCAGCTCACCACCCCCCCGGACTGGGAAGCATGAGCAGTTCTTC
.	.	TRBV18	TRBJ1-4	CASSPPGAATNEKLFF	TGTGCCAGCTCACCACCGGGGGCAGCGACTAATGAAAAACTGTTTTTT
.	.	TRBV6-1	TRBJ1-1	CASSEVGDGSTEAFF	TGTGCCAGCAGTGAAGTAGGGGACGGTTCCACTGAAGCTTTCTTT
.	.	TRBV29-1	TRBJ2-3	CSAERDRGTDTQYF	TGCAGCGCCGAACGGGATAGGGGCACAGATACGCAGTATTTT
.	.	TRBV2	TRBJ2-7	CASSGDGHYEQYF	TGTGCCAGCAGTGGGGACGGGCACTACGAGCAGTACTTC
.	.	TRBV21-1	TRBJ2-3	CASSKRLGSSGGSSTDTQYF	TGTGCCAGCAGCAAACGATTAGGGTCTAGCGGGGGGTCTAGCACAGATACGCAGTATTTT
.	.	TRBV6-5	TRBJ1-3	CASSYSTGSTIYF	TGTGCCAGCAGTTACTCGACCGGGTCCACCATATATTTT
.	.	TRBV4-3	TRBJ2-7	CASSQGRHSYEQYF	TGCGCCAGCAGCCAAGGTCGGCATTCCTACGAGCAGTACTTC
.	.	TRBV28	TRBJ2-1	CASSSQPDQLF	TGTGCCAGCAGCTCTCAACCCGACCAGCTCTTC
.	TRBD1	TRBV6-1	TRBJ1-6	CASSPRDRGQSPLHF	TGTGCCAGCAGCCCCCGGGACAGGGGGCAATCACCCCTCCACTTT
once	.	TRBV4-2	TRBJ2-3	CASSQGASANTDTQYF	TGTGCCAGCAGCCAAGGAGCTAGCGCGAACACAGATACGCAGTATTTT
.	.	TRBV11-2	TRBJ2-7	CASSLSQGPYEQYF	TGTGCCAGCAGCTTGAGTCAGGGACCCTACGAGCAGTACTTC
once	.	TRBV19	TRBJ2-1	CASRLGSYNEQFF	TGTGCCAGTAGATTAGGATCCTACAATGAGCAGTTCTTC
.	TRBD1	TRBV5-3	TRBJ2-1	CARSLGQGDHDEQFF	TGTGCCAGAAGCTTGGGACAGGGGGATCATGATGAGCAGTTCTTC
.	.	TRBV6-5	TRBJ1-5	CASSSLREDQPQHF	TGTGCCAGCAGTTCTCTCCGGGAAGATCAGCCCCAGCATTTT
once	TRBD1	TRBV30	TRBJ2-7	CAWNPRDRDHEQYF	TGTGCCTGGAATCCCCGGGACAGGGACCACGAGCAGTACTTC
.	.	TRBV30	TRBJ1-2	CAWRGTNYGYTF	TGTGCCTGGAGGGGGACTAACTATGGCTACACCTTC
.	TRBD2	TRBV7-9	TRBJ2-5	CASSLRGTMKETQYF	TGTGCCAGCAGCTTACGGGGGACTATGAAGGAGACCCAGTACTTC
.	.	TRBV6-5	TRBJ2-3	CASSYLAIRDTQYF	TGTGCCAGCAGCTACCTCGCGATCCGGGATACGCAGTATTTT
.	.	TRBV7-8	TRBJ1-1	CASRRGGGTEAFF	TGTGCCAGCAGGCGGGGGGGTGGCACTGAAGCTTTCTTT
.	.	TRBV27	TRBJ2-1	CASSPDRSSYNEQFF	TGTGCCAGCAGCCCAGATCGGAGCTCCTACAATGAGCAGTTCTTC
.	.	TRBV15	TRBJ2-3	CATSRTGSRTDTQYF	TGTGCCACCAGCAGGACAGGATCGCGCACAGATACGCAGTATTTT
.	TRBD1	TRBV7-2	TRBJ2-7	CASSLARQGAPYEQYF	TGTGCCAGCAGCTTAGCGAGGCAGGGGGCTCCCTACGAGCAGTACTTC
.	TRBD1	TRBV14	TRBJ1-1	CASSQSDRGLGTEAFF	TGTGCCAGCAGCCAATCTGACAGGGGGTTGGGCACTGAAGCTTTCTTT
.	TRBD1	TRBV19	TRBJ1-1	CASSARQGASAEAFF	TGTGCCAGTAGTGCCCGACAGGGGGCTTCGGCTGAAGCTTTCTTT
.	.	TRBV5-1	TRBJ1-1	CASSLQGRATEAFF	TGCGCCAGCAGCTTGCAGGGAAGGGCGACTGAAGCTTTCTTT
few	.	TRBV30	TRBJ2-2	CAGARGNTGELFF	TGTGCCGGGGCCCGGGGAAACACCGGGGAGCTGTTTTTT
.	.	TRBV5-1	TRBJ2-5	CASSVERATQETQYF	TGCGCCAGCAGCGTAGAGAGGGCTACCCAAGAGACCCAGTACTTC
.	.	TRBV6-6	TRBJ2-7	CASSTGYGAYEQYF	TGTGCCAGCAGTACGGGGTATGGGGCATACGAGCAGTACTTC
.	.	TRBV6-1	TRBJ1-1	CASSPGLQVNAFF	TGTGCCAGCAGCCCTGGATTACAGGTGAACGCTTTCTTT
.	TRBD1	TRBV11-2	TRBJ1-1	CASSPPTGWNTEAFF	TGTGCCAGCAGCCCCCCGACAGGGTGGAACACTGAAGCTTTCTTT
.	TRBD1	TRBV12-5	TRBJ2-5	CASGLTVPGQSYQETQYF	TGTGCTAGTGGTCTCACCGTCCCGGGACAGTCGTACCAAGAGACCCAGTACTTC
.	.	TRBV6-1	TRBJ1-5	CASSSAGNQPQHF	TGTGCCAGCAGTAGTGCTGGGAATCAGCCCCAGCATTTT
.	.	TRBV28	TRBJ1-5	CASTRRERGNQPQHF	TGTGCCAGCACTCGACGCGAGAGGGGCAATCAGCCCCAGCATTTT
.	.	TRBV11-2	TRBJ1-2	CASSLVSPTNYGYTF	TGTGCCAGCAGCTTAGTTTCACCTACTAACTATGGCTACACCTTC
.	.	TRBV7-9	TRBJ1-1	CASSLAGRGGSMNTEAFF	TGTGCCAGCAGCTTAGCGGGCCGCGGCGGATCCATGAACACTGAAGCTTTCTTT
once	.	TRBV6-1	TRBJ2-6	CASSVGSGGPGANVLTF	TGTGCCAGCAGTGTTGGTTCGGGTGGGCCTGGGGCCAACGTCCTGACTTTC
.	.	TRBV5-1	TRBJ1-1	CASSWGHGQGPTEAFF	TGCGCCAGCAGTTGGGGACATGGGCAGGGCCCCACTGAAGCTTTCTTT
.	TRBD2	TRBV6-5	TRBJ2-1	CASSTGTSAVSEQFF	TGTGCCAGCAGTACCGGGACTAGCGCCGTTAGTGAGCAGTTCTTC
.	TRBD2	TRBV7-8	TRBJ2-1	CASSLAWSSGYNEQFF	TGTGCCAGCAGCTTAGCTTGGTCTAGCGGTTACAATGAGCAGTTCTTC
.	TRBD1	TRBV6-5	TRBJ1-2	CASSSPGQSYGYTF	TGTGCCAGCAGTTCCCCGGGACAGTCCTATGGCTACACCTTC